This T cell receptor beta chain was profiled in a study of blood T cell repertoires in COVID-19. On the study more broadly: COVID-19 samples collected from the United States, Italy and Spain covered acute and convalescent phases. Sources were T cells, B-cell-depleted T cells, or PBMCs; the material itself was cDNA or gDNA.

Per the original data handling: Quantification of nucleated cells was approximated via reference gene primer amplification. Libraries were prepared by immunoSEQ multiplex PCR; TCRdb keeps only in-frame clonotypes and omits some of them. D and trimming were read from the DNA, whereas the V and J calls and clone size are those reported in that table. Here the sample spans some 120,000 clones, around 80% being singletons. The specimen was peripheral blood. This receptor was taken from an elderly man with active or convalescent COVID-19.

CDR3 protein: CASRVDRDQETQYF. CDR3 sequence (DNA): TGTGCCAGCAGGGTAGACAGAGACCAAGAGACCCAGTACTTC. The chain combines TRBV2 with TRBJ2-5; possible D gene TRBD1, 5 bases. Germline-derived CDR1 and CDR2 are SNHLY and FYNNEI. Trimming shortened V by 6 bases and J by 0 bases, and 11 bases separated the two germline ends. CDR3 length: 14 residues.